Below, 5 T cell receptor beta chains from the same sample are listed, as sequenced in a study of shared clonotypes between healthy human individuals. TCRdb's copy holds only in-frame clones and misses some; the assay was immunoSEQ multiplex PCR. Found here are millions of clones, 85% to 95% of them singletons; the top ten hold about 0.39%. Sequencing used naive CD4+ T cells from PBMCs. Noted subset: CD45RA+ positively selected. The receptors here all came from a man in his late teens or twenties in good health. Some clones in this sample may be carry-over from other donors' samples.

CDR3 bases: TGTGCCAGCAGTTACTTTGGGTGGCCCTCCTACGAGCAGTACTTC. Translated, it gives CASSYFGWPSYEQYF. The chain employs TRBV6-6 and TRBJ2-7; D unclear. CDR3 length: 15 residues. Germline CDR1 reads MNHNY; CDR2 reads SVGAGI (reference sequence). The V and J ends lost 1 base and 0 bases respectively, with 10 bases between them.

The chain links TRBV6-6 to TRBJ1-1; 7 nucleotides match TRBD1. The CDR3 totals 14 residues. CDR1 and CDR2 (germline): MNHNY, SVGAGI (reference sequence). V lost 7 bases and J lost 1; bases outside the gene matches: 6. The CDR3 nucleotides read TGTGCCAGCATCCTCACAGGGGAGAACACTGAAGCTTTCTTT. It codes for CASILTGENTEAFF.

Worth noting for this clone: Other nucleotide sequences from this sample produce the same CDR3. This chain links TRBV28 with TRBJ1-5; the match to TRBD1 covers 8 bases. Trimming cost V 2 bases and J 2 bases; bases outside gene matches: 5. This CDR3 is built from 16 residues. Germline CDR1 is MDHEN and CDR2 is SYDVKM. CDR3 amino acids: CASSLVTGGGNQPQHF. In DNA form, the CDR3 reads TGTGCCAGCAGTTTAGTAACAGGGGGAGGCAATCAGCCCCAGCATTTT.

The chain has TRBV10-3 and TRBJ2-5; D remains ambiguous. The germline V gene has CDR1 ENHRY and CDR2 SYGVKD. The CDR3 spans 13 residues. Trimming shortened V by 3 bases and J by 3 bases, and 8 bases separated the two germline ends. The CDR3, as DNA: TGTGCCATCAGTGACCGGCCGGAAGAGACCCAGTACTTC. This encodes CAISDRPEETQYF.

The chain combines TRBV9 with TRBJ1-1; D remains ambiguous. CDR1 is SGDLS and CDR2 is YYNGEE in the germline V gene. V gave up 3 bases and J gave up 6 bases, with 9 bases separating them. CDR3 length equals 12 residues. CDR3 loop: CASSGDGAEAFF. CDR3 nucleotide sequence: TGTGCCAGCAGCGGGGATGGCGCTGAAGCTTTCTTT.